The sequence of this TCR beta chain was determined in a study of vaccination and CD4 T cells after COVID-19. Stated treatment: roughly ten-day PBMC culture with coronavirus spike peptide pools or control peptides (ViraFEST assay). V dropped 3 bases and J dropped 2; count of bases not matched to a gene: 4. Germline V gene sequence: CDR1 LNHNV, CDR2 YYDKDF (reference sequence). The CDR3 has 15 residues. Sequenced with the Oncomine TCR Beta short-read assay was DNA taken from cultured CD4+ T cells. TCRdb ran MiXCR on the PCR reads and lists one entry per CDR3 protein. Of about 20,000 distinct CDR3 sequences in the sample, roughly 40% were seen once. A few counts support this clonotype. As yet, its antigen is unknown.

The chain is built from TRBV15 and TRBJ2-7, with 10 bases that match TRBD1. The sample consisted of CD4+ T cells from blood, cultured in vitro, taken before SARS-CoV-2 vaccination. This sequence was found in a human donor who received a COVID-19 vaccine. CDR3 nucleotides: TGTGCCACCAGCAGGGACAGGGGGTCCACCTACGAGCAGTACTTC. Translation: CATSRDRGSTYEQYF.